The entry below describes one T cell receptor beta chain. The target of this receptor is not known. Base qualities are not at hand, and no much larger clone is one base apart. CDR1 SGHTA and CDR2 FQGTGA were looked up in the germline V gene. Counted from cysteine to phenylalanine, this CDR3 has 16 amino acids. Only the CDR3 DNA is retained, 48 bases long and in frame from the first base. The germline V end is reduced by 1 base and the J end by 1 base; junction bases left unmatched: 4. All of the isolated RNA was reverse transcribed with the High Capacity cDNA Reverse Transcription Kit, so expressed TCRB transcripts were sequenced. Deep immunoSEQ sequencing was applied to naive, central memory and regulatory T cell samples, giving an average of roughly 3.5 million total reads per sample. Sorted cells were lysed in RLT buffer, and RNA was extracted using DNase-treated RNeasy Micro or Mini kits according to cell number. Each cell subset was processed on its own to prevent cross-contamination, while patient and healthy donor samples were processed together. The immunoSEQ multiplex PCR was used to amplify TCRB sequences from cDNA, generating 87-bp fragments that spanned the CDR3 region. Sequencing of the amplicons was performed on the Illumina HiSeq platform. For the original study's pipeline: PCR bias was computationally corrected using synthetic template baselines, reads within Hamming distance 2 were collapsed, and singletons that could not be merged were discarded. Reads were aligned against IMGT to assign V, D and J genes, CDR3 length and insertions or deletions at six rearrangement sites. Within each subset, clonotype counts were normalized to sorted cell number, after which true diversity and Gini coefficients were computed with the tcR R package. The overlap coefficient, calculated on TCRB nucleotide sequences, was used to measure repertoire sharing. Out-of-frame TCRB sequences from naive cells were analyzed to stand in for the pre-selection repertoire. Here the immuneACCESS table is served through TCRdb, limited to in-frame sequences with V and J called. Missing clones are a known gap in these copies; in checked studies unresolved V genes cover under half, and the rest lacks a known reason. The D gene and trimming were derived from the DNA, and the V and J assignments and clone size from that table. The sample records more than 350,000 clones, about an eighth of which are singletons. The ten largest account for roughly 0.046% of the sample.

A single peripheral blood draw of 90 to 150 mL on average was collected from each donor into heparinised tubes. A BD FACSAria II and a panel including CD45RO, CCR7, CD25, CD127, CD95 and CD27 were used to sort naive, central memory, regulatory and stem cell-like memory CD4+ T cells. A purity above 98% was achieved for all sorted populations. PBMCs were isolated right away by Lymphoprep density gradient centrifugation and were stained directly, without culture. Samples were stained and sorted in pairs, with one healthy donor and one patient per experiment, so that batch effects were minimized. The record originates from a study of beta chain features in type 1 diabetes (dated by TCRdb to the late 2010s). In terms of the full investigation: No differences in mean age, gender distribution, total cell number or subset yield were found between patients and healthy donors. Regulatory and stem cell-like memory subsets were isolated from only 8 patients and about eight healthy donors, whereas naive and central memory subsets came from all 28 donors. Across all samples, around 100 million sorted cells were examined, and cell number per subset correlated strongly with RNA yield. The study compared the TCRB repertoires of sorted circulating CD4+ T cell subsets in recently diagnosed type 1 diabetes patients with those in matched healthy donors. What the research found in general, with its limitations: Patients with type 1 diabetes made fewer insertions and deleted more nucleotides at VDJ recombination sites, implying thymic rearrangement abnormalities. Type 1 diabetes patients showed a moderate but significant shortening of TCRB CDR3 length in all four CD4+ subsets. Sequencing cDNA rather than genomic DNA could over-represent highly expressing activated cells, although activation and CD3 levels did not differ between groups. Naive, central memory and regulatory TCRB repertoires appeared to be more similar among patients than among healthy donors. Because the HLA sub-analyses included only small numbers of individuals, any influence of HLA type on TCRB rearrangement was left unresolved. PCR may preferentially amplify shorter templates, but because patient and control samples were amplified and corrected together, any resulting skew would affect both groups equally.

Recombination joined TRBV7-3 with TRBJ2-1, and TRBD2 aligns with 7 junction nucleotides. Material: naive CD4+ T cells from blood. The sample's cell subset or site, from its label and the paper: true naive CD4+ T cells. The sequence was obtained from a woman aged 18-29 years in good health. The CDR3 protein: CASSLNPGGSYNEQFF. At the DNA level, the sequence is TGTGCCAGCAGCTTAAATCCGGGAGGTTCCTACAATGAGCAGTTCTTC. The CDR3, completed at both ends by the reference TRBV7-3 and TRBJ2-1 genes, gives the full variable domain GAGVSQTPSNKVTEKGKYVELRCDPISGHTALYWYRQSLGQGPEFLIYFQGTGAADDSGLPNDRFFAVRPEGSVSTLKIQRTERGDSAVYLCASSLNPGGSYNEQFFGPGTRLTVL.